This TCR beta chain was obtained from a study of human T cells and chemical hapten exposure. Study as a whole: The study sensitized with 2% DPC on a 2 cm by 2 cm patch of upper inner arm skin. Diphenylcyclopropenone was applied weekly to patients' scalps across the roughly 25-week study.

TCRdb re-called the RACE reads with MiXCR, one entry per CDR3 protein. The top ten clones hold 1.2% of a sample with 250,000 to 300,000 distinct CDR3 sequences, 7.5% to 9% of them seen once. Time point indicated: pre-sensitization, week 0. As to treatment: therapeutic diphenylcyclopropenone sensitization with weekly scalp DPC. General study findings and limits: It was expanded TCRs that formed significantly more large CDR3 similarity clusters than controls did.

This clonotype was found many times. No antigen is known for it. The V gene end was trimmed by 3 bases and the J gene end by 5 bases; junction bases not matched to a gene: 3. The CDR3 loop spans 14 amino acids. Germline V gene lookup returns CDR1 SGHTA and CDR2 FQGNSA. The genes are TRBV7-2 and TRBJ1-5; 8 nucleotides match TRBD1. Sequenced here: whole blood, sampled in connection with sensitization to the hapten diphenylcyclopropenone (DPC). The TCR sequence derives from a man in his late teens or twenties with alopecia areata. Some clones in this sample may be carry-over from other donors' samples. The CDR3 region is CASSLTGDHQPQHF. In nucleotides, the CDR3 is TGTGCCAGCAGCTTGACAGGGGACCATCAGCCCCAGCATTTT.